A single sample is the source of the 18 T cell receptor beta chains below, sequenced in a study of T cell repertoires in cytomegalovirus infection. TCRdb redid the calling of the reads with MiXCR, one entry per CDR3 protein. This table has about 480,000 distinct CDR3 sequences, around 30% appearing once. What these receptors recognize is not known. The sample in question was cultured PBMCs, obtained from culture after CMV antigen stimulation. Receptors originate from a human donor in good health (CMV status not recorded). Some clones in this sample may be carry-over from other donors' samples.

The V and J genes are TRBV6-1 and TRBJ2-6; weak D call: TRBD2 (6 bases). The germline V gene encodes CDR1 MNHNS and CDR2 SASEGT. With 5 bases removed from V and 2 bases from J, the gap between germline ends came to 13 bases. CDR3 length: 16 residues. CDR3 sequence: CASSTPAGTGANVLTF. In DNA, the CDR3 is TGTGCCAGCAGTACCCCGGCGGGGACTGGGGCCAACGTCCTGACTTTC.

The chain uses TRBV29-1 and TRBJ1-2; tentatively, D is TRBD1 (6 bases). The V end was cut by 3 bases, the J end by 2 bases, with 13 bases between. In germline, CDR1 is SQVTM, CDR2 ANQGSEA. The CDR3 extends over 14 amino acids. The chain's CDR3 is CSVDQGTKNYGYTF. CDR3 DNA: TGCAGCGTTGATCAGGGGACAAAAAACTATGGCTACACCTTC.

The rearrangement uses TRBV5-1 and TRBJ2-1, with 10 bases fitting TRBD2. This CDR3 has 16 amino acids. Germline-derived CDR1 and CDR2 are SGHRS and YFSETQ. The V gene end was trimmed by 4 bases and the J gene end by 4 bases; junction bases not matched to a gene: 8. This CDR3 reads CASSPGSGRYYNEQFF. The CDR3 nucleotides read TGCGCCAGCAGCCCGGGTAGCGGGAGGTATTACAATGAGCAGTTCTTC. Based on the CDR3 plus reference TRBV5-1 and TRBJ2-1, the full variable domain is KAGVTQTPRYLIKTRGQQVTLSCSPISGHRSVSWYQQTPGQGLQFLFEYFSETQRNKGNFPGRFSGRQFSNSRSEMNVSTLELGDSALYLCASSPGSGRYYNEQFFGPGTRLTVL.

The chain is built from TRBV5-4 and TRBJ2-5; 7 bases are shared with TRBD1. Germline-derived CDR1 and CDR2 are SGHNT and YYREEE (reference sequence). V trimming: 9 bases; J trimming: 1 base; junction bases outside the gene matches: 9. This CDR3 is 14 amino acids long. The CDR3 coding sequence is TGTGCCACCGCAAGGGGGCCTCTCCAAGAGACCCAGTACTTC. Amino acid sequence: CATARGPLQETQYF.

In regard to this clonotype: The junction and the germline gene differ at one end; a read error may be behind it. The chain links TRBV7-4 to TRBJ2-7; D is possibly TRBD2 (5 bases). Per germline, CDR1 SGHVT and CDR2 SQSDAQ. This CDR3 spans 11 amino acids. CDR3 residues: CASGLQRKKYF. As DNA, the CDR3 is TGTGCCAGCGGCTTACAGCGGAAGAAGTACTTC. Full variable domain (rest looked up from reference TRBV7-4 and TRBJ2-7): GAGVSQSPRYKVAKRGRDVALRCDSISGHVTLYWYRQTLGQGSEVLTYSQSDAQRDKSGRPSGRFSAERPERSVSTLKIQRTEQGDSAVYLCASGLQRKKYFGPGTRLTVT.

This chain joins TRBV10-3 and TRBJ2-1; weak D call: TRBD1 (6 bases). There are 12 residues in the CDR3. Per the germline V gene, CDR1 is ENHRY and CDR2 is SYGVKD. V lost 3 bases, J lost 7 bases, and 7 bases lay in between. CDR3 residues: CAISDTGNEQFF. CDR3 sequence (DNA): TGTGCCATCAGTGATACAGGGAATGAGCAGTTCTTC.

The V call is TRBV4-3, the J call TRBJ1-4, with D possibly being TRBD1 (5 bases). The V gene's germline CDR1 is LGHNA and CDR2 YSLEER. This CDR3 is 17 amino acids long. Deletions cut 0 bases from V and 0 bases from J, with 11 bases between. Here the CDR3 DNA reads TGCGCCAGCAGCCAAGAGGGCCCAGGGACAACTAATGAAAAACTGTTTTTT. It specifies CASSQEGPGTTNEKLFF.

The rearrangement uses TRBV19 and TRBJ2-3, with D tentatively TRBD1 (5 bases). The V end was cut by 8 bases, the J end by 0 bases, with 12 bases between. The CDR3 totals 14 residues. The germline gives CDR1 LNHDA, CDR2 SQIVND (reference sequence). The CDR3 loop is CASVGHLSTDTQYF. The CDR3 region has the DNA TGTGCCAGTGTCGGACACCTTAGCACAGATACGCAGTATTTT. The full variable domain, rest sourced from reference TRBV19 and TRBJ2-3, is DGGITQSPKYLFRKEGQNVTLSCEQNLNHDAMYWYRQDPGQGLRLIYYSQIVNDFQKGDIAEGYSVSREKKESFPLTVTSAQKNPTAFYLCASVGHLSTDTQYFGPGTRLTVL.

This chain links TRBV7-7 with TRBJ1-5; a possible D gene is TRBD1 (5 bases). The CDR3 extends over 12 amino acids. Germline V CDR1 and CDR2: SSHAT, FNYEAQ (reference sequence). CDR3 nucleotide sequence: TGTGCTCGGACAAGAGTCAATCAGCCCCAGCATTTT. It encodes CARTRVNQPQHF.

This clonotype was found many times. V usage is TRBV7-2 and J usage is TRBJ2-2; TRBD1 matches at 8 bases. The CDR3 is 14 amino acids. Germline V gene sequence: CDR1 SGHTA, CDR2 FQGNSA. The ends lost 4 bases at V and 7 bases at J; junction bases unmatched: 5. CDR3 region: CASSYQGANGELFF. The DNA of the CDR3 is TGTGCCAGCAGCTATCAGGGGGCAAACGGGGAGCTGTTTTTT.

The chain combines TRBV12-3 or TRBV12-4 with TRBJ2-3; no definite D call. CDR3 size: 19 residues. V was pared by 5 bases and J by 8 bases, with 32 bases between. This CDR3 is CASSGYSPEYTGGTGTQYF. CDR3 nucleotide sequence: TGTGCCAGCAGTGGATACTCCCCAGAATACACGGGCGGTACTGGTACGCAGTATTTT.

Many counts were recorded for this clonotype. The CDR3 is CASSPVSAGSSGANVLTF. For the CDR3, the DNA is TGTGCCAGCAGCCCCGTGAGTGCGGGGAGCTCTGGGGCCAACGTCCTGACTTTC. The genes are TRBV7-2 and TRBJ2-6; a weak D match, TRBD2 (6 bases). Germline V gene data show CDR1 as SGHTA and CDR2 as FQGNSA. V lost 5 bases and J lost 0, with 17 bases in between. This CDR3 region has 18 residues.

The chain links TRBV6-6 to TRBJ1-1, with TRBD1 identical over 9 bases. The CDR3 runs 14 residues. The junction had 5 bases not matched to a gene; V was cut back by 6 bases and J by 3 bases. CDR1 is MNHNY and CDR2 is SVGAGI in the germline V gene (reference sequence). In DNA form, the CDR3 reads TGTGCCAGCAGGGGGACAGGGAGGGACACTGAAGCTTTCTTT. Protein sequence: CASRGTGRDTEAFF.

This clonotype showed up many times. The rearrangement joins TRBV7-8 to TRBJ1-1; possible D gene TRBD1, 5 bases. Per germline, CDR1 SGHVS and CDR2 FQNEAQ. The CDR3 is 13 residues long. Between the trimmed V and J ends, which lost 0 bases and 5 bases, there was a span of 7 bases. The DNA for the CDR3 is TGTGCCAGCAGCTTAGCGAGACAGACTGAAGCTTTCTTT. It translates to CASSLARQTEAFF.

The chain uses TRBV25-1 and TRBJ2-1, with D tentatively TRBD2 (5 bases). Germline values: CDR1 MGHDK, CDR2 SYGVNS. Trimming removed 6 bases at V and 4 bases at J, with 13 bases between. This CDR3 contains 14 residues. The CDR3 nucleotides read TGTGCCAGCAGACCAAGAGGGCCGTACAATGAGCAGTTCTTC. Encoded protein: CASRPRGPYNEQFF. Looking up the rest from reference TRBV25-1 and TRBJ2-1 gives the full variable domain: EADIYQTPRYLVIGTGKKITLECSQTMGHDKMYWYQQDPGMELHLIHYSYGVNSTEKGDLSSESTVSRIRTEHFPLTLESARPSHTSQYLCASRPRGPYNEQFFGPGTRLTVL.

The V and J genes are TRBV18 and TRBJ1-5; D is possibly TRBD1 (5 bases). The V gene lost 6 bases and the J gene lost 5 bases, with 11 bases spanning the gap. CDR3 length: 13 amino acids. Looked up from germline, CDR1 is KGHSH and CDR2 is LQKENI. CDR3 amino acids: CASSPGYDQPQHF. CDR3 bases: TGTGCCAGCTCTCCAGGGTATGATCAGCCCCAGCATTTT.

There are a few counts of this clonotype. The chain recombines TRBV4-3 with TRBJ1-2, with a tentative D call TRBD1 (5 bases). The CDR3 runs 14 residues. The V end lost 4 bases, the J end lost 6 bases, and 15 bases lay between the germline ends. Germline V gives CDR1 LGHNA, CDR2 YSLEER. In DNA form, the CDR3 reads TGCGCCAGCAGCCGCAGTCGGTGGGACGATGGCTACACCTTC. Translating gives CASSRSRWDDGYTF.

The genes are TRBV5-1 and TRBJ2-1; 9 bases are shared with TRBD1. The CDR3 has 20 amino acids. The V and J ends lost 0 bases and 3 bases, in that order; junction bases with no gene match: 16. Germline V CDR1 and CDR2: SGHRS, YFSETQ. CDR3 sequence (DNA): TGCGCCAGCAGCTTGGGGGCCGGGACAGGGCCCACGGGAGGCTACAATGAGCAGTTCTTC. It yields the protein CASSLGAGTGPTGGYNEQFF.